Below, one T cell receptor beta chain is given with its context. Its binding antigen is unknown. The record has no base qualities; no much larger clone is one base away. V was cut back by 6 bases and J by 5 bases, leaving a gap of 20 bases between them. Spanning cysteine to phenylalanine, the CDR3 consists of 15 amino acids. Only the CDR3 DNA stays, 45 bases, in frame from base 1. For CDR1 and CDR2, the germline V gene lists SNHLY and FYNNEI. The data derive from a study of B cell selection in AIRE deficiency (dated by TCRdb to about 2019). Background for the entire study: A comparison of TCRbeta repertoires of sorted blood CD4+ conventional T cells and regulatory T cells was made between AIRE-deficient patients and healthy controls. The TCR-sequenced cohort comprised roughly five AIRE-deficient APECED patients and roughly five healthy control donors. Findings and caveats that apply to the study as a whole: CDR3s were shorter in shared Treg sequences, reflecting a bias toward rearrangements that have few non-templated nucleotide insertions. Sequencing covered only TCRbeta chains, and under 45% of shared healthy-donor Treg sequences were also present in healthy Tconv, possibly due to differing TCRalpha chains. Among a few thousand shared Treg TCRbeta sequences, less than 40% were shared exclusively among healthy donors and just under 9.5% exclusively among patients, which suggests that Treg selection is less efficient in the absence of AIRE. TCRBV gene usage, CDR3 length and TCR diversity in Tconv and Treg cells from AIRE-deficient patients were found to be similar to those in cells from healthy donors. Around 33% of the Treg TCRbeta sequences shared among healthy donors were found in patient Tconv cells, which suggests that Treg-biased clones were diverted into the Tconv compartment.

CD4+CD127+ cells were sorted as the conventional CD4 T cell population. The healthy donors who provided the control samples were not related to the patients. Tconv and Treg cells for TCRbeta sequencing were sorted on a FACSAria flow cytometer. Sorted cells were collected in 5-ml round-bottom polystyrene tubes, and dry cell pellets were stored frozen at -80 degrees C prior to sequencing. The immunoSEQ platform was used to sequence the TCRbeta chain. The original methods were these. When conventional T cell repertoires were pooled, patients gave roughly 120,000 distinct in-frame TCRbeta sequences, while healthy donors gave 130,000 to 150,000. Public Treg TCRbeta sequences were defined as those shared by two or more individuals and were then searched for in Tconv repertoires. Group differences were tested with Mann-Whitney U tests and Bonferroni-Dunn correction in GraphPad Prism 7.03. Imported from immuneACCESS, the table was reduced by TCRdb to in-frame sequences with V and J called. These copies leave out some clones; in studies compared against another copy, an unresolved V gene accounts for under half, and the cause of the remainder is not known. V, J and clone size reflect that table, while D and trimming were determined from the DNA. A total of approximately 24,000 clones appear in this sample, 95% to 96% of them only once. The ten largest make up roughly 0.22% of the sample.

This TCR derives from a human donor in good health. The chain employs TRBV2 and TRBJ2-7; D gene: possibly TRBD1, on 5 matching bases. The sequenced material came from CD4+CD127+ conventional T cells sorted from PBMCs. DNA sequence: TGTGCCAGCAGCCGAGCAGGGCGAAGGAGAAACGAGCAGTACTTC. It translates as CASSRAGRRRNEQYF.